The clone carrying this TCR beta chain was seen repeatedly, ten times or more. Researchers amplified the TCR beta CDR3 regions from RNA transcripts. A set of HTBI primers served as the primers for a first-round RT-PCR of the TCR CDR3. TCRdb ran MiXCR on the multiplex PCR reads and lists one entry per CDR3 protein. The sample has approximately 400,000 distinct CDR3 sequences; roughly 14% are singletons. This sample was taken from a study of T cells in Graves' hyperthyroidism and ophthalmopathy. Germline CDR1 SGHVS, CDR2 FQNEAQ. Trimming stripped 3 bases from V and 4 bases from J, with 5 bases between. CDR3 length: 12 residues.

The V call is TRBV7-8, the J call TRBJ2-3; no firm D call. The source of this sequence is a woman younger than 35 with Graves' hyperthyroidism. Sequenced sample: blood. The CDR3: CASSFGSDTQYF. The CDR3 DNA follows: TGTGCCAGCAGCTTCGGTTCAGATACGCAGTATTTT. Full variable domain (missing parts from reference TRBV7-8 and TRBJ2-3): GAGVSQSPRYKVAKRGQDVALRCDPISGHVSLFWYQQALGQGPEFLTYFQNEAQLDKSGLPSDRFFAERPEGSVSTLKIQRTQQEDSAVYLCASSFGSDTQYFGPGTRLTVL.